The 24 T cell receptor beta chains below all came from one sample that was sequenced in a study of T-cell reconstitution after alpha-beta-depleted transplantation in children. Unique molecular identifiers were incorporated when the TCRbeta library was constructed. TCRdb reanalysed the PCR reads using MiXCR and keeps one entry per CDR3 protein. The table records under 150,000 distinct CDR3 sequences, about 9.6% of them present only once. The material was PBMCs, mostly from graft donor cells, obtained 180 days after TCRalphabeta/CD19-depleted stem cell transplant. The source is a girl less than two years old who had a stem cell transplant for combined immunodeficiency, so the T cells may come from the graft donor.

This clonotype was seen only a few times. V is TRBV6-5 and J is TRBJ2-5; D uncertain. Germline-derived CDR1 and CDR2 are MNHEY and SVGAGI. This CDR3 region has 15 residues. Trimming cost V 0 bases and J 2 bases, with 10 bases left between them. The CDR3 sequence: CASSYSVHFQETQYF. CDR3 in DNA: TGTGCCAGCAGTTACTCGGTACACTTTCAAGAGACCCAGTACTTC.

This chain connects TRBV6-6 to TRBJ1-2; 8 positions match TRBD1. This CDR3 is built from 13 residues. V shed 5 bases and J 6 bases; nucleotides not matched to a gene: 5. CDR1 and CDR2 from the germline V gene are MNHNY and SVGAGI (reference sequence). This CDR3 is CASSGQGGNGYTF. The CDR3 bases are TGTGCCAGCAGTGGACAGGGCGGCAATGGCTACACCTTC.

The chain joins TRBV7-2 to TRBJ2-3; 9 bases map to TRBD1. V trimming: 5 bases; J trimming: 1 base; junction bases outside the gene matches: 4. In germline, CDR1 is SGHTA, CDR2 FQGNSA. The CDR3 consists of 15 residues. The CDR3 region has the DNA TGTGCCAGCAGCCAGGACAGGGGAGGCACAGATACGCAGTATTTT. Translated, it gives CASSQDRGGTDTQYF.

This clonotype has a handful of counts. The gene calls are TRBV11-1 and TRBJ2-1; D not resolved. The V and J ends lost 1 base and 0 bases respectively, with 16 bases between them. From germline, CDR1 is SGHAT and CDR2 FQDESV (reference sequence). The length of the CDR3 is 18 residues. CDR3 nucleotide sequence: TGTGCCAGCAGCTTAGGGTGGTTTTCTACCAGCTCCTACAATGAGCAGTTCTTC. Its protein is CASSLGWFSTSSYNEQFF.

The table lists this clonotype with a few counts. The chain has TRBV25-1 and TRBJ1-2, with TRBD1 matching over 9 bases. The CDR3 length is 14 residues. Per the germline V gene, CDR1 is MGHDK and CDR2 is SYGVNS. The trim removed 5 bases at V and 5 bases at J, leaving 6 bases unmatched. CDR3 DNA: TGTGCCAGCAGTTTCGGACAGGGGCCTTATGGCTACACCTTC. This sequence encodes CASSFGQGPYGYTF.

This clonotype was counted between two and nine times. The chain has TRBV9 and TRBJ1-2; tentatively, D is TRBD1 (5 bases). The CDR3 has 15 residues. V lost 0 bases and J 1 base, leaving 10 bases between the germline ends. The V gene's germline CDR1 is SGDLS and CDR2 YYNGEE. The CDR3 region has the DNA TGTGCCAGCAGCGTAGCGGGGGTACTTAACTATGGCTACACCTTC. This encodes CASSVAGVLNYGYTF.

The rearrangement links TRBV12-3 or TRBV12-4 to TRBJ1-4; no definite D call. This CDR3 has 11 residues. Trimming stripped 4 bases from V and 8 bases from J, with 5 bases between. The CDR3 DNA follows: TGTGCCAGCAGTTCGGCGGAAAAACTGTTTTTT. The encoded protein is CASSSAEKLFF.

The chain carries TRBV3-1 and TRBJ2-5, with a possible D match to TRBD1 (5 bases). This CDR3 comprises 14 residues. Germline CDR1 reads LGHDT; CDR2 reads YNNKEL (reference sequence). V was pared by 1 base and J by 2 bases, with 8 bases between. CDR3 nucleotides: TGTGCCAGCAGCCAAGTTACAGGTCAAGAGACCCAGTACTTC. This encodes CASSQVTGQETQYF.

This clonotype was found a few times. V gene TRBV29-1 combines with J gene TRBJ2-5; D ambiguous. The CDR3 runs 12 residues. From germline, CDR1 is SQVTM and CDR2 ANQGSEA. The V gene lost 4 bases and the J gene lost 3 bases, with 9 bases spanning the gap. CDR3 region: CSVGRREETQYF. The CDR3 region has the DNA TGCAGCGTTGGACGTAGAGAAGAGACCCAGTACTTC.

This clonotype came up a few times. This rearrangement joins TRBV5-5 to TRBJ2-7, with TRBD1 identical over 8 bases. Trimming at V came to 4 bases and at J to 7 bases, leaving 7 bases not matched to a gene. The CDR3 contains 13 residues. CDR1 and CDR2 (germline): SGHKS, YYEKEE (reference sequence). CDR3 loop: CASSVGDRREQYF. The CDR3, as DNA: TGTGCCAGCAGCGTCGGGGACAGGAGGGAGCAGTACTTC.

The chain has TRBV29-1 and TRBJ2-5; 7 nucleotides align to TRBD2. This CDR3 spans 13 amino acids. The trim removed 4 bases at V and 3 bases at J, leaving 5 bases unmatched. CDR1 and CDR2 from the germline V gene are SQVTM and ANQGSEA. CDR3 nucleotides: TGCAGCGTTGTGGGGGGGAGGAAAGAGACCCAGTACTTC. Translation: CSVVGGRKETQYF.

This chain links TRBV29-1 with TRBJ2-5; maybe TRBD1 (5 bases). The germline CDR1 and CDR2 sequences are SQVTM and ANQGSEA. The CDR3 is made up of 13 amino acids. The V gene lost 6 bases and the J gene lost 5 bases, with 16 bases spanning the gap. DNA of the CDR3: TGCAGCGTCGAGATAGGGGCGCGGGAGACCCAGTACTTC. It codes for CSVEIGARETQYF.

The CDR3 spells CASERNTYTGELFF. The DNA for the CDR3 is TGTGCCAGCGAGAGGAACACCTACACCGGGGAGCTGTTTTTT. V and J are TRBV25-1 and TRBJ2-2; D gene unclear. Germline V gives CDR1 MGHDK, CDR2 SYGVNS. V shed 8 bases and J shed 3 bases, with 13 bases lying between them. The CDR3 contains 14 residues.

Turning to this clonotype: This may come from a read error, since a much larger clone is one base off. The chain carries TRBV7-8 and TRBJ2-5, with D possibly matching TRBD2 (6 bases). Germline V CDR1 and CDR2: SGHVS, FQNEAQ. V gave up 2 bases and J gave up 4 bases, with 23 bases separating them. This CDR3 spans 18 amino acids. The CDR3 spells CASSLQGTSWRMGETQYF. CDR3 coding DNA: TGTGCCAGCAGCTTACAGGGAACTAGCTGGAGGATGGGAGAGACCCAGTACTTC.

The CDR3 sequence: CASSQEDQGGETQYF. The CDR3 region has the DNA TGTGCCAGCAGCCAAGAGGACCAGGGGGGGGAGACCCAGTACTTC. The chain combines TRBV4-2 with TRBJ2-5; D possibly matches TRBD1 or TRBD2 (7 bases each). CDR1 LGHNA and CDR2 YNFKEQ come from the germline V gene. Trimming stripped 0 bases from V and 5 bases from J, with 13 bases between. The length of the CDR3 is 15 residues.

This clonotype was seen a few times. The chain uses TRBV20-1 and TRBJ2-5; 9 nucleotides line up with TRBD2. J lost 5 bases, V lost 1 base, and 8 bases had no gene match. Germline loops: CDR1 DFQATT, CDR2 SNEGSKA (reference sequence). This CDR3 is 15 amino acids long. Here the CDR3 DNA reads TGCAGTGCTAGAGTAGCGGGACTAGCAAGGGAGACCCAGTACTTC. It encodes CSARVAGLARETQYF.

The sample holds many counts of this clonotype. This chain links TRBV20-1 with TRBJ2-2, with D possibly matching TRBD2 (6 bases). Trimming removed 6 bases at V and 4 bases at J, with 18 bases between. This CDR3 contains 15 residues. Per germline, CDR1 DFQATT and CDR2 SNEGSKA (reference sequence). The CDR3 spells CSARPRPGGTGELFF. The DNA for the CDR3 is TGCAGTGCCCGCCCCCGGCCCGGGGGCACCGGGGAGCTGTTTTTT.

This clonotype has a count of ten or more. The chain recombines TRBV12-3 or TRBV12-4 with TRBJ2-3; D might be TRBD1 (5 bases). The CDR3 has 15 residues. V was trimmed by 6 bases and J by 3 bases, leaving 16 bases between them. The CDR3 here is CASSPVRVETDTQYF. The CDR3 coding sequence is TGTGCCAGCAGCCCGGTCAGGGTTGAAACAGATACGCAGTATTTT.

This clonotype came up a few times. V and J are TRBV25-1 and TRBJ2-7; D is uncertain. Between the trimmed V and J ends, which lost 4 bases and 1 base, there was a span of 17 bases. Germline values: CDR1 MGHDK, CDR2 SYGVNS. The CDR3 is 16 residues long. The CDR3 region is CASSGAFGVTSYEQYF. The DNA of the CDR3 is TGTGCCAGCAGTGGAGCTTTTGGCGTGACATCCTACGAGCAGTACTTC.

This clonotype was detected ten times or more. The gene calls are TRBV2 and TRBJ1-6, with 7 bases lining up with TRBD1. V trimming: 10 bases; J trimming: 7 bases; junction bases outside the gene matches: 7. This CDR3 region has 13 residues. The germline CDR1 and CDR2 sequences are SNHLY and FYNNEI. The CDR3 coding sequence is TGTGCCACCAGGGGACAGCTGAATTCACCCCTCCACTTT. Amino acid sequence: CATRGQLNSPLHF.

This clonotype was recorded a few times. The CDR3 reads CSARLASSYEQYF. DNA of the CDR3: TGCAGTGCTAGGCTCGCGAGCTCCTACGAGCAGTACTTC. The chain is built from TRBV20-1 and TRBJ2-7, with no clear D. V gave up 3 bases and J gave up 0 bases, with 9 bases separating them. The CDR3 extends over 13 amino acids. From germline, CDR1 is DFQATT and CDR2 SNEGSKA (reference sequence).

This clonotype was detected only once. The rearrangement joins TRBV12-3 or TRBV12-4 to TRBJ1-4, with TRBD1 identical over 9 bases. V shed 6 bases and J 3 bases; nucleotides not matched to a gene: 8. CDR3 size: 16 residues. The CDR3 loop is CASSPGTGRPNEKLFF. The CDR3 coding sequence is TGTGCCAGCAGCCCTGGGACAGGGAGGCCTAATGAAAAACTGTTTTTT.

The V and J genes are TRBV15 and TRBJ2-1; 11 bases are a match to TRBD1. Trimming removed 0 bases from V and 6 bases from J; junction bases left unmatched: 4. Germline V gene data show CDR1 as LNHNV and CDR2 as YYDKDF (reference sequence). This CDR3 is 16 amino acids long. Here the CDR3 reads CATSRDAGTGGNEQFF. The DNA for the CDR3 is TGTGCCACCAGCAGAGATGCAGGGACAGGGGGCAATGAGCAGTTCTTC.

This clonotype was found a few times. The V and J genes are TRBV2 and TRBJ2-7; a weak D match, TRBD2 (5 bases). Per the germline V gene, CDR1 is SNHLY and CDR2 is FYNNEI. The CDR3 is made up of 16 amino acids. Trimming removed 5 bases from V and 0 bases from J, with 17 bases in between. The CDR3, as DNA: TGTGCCAGCAGTCCTAGGACTTCCGGTAGCTCCTACGAGCAGTACTTC. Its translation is CASSPRTSGSSYEQYF.